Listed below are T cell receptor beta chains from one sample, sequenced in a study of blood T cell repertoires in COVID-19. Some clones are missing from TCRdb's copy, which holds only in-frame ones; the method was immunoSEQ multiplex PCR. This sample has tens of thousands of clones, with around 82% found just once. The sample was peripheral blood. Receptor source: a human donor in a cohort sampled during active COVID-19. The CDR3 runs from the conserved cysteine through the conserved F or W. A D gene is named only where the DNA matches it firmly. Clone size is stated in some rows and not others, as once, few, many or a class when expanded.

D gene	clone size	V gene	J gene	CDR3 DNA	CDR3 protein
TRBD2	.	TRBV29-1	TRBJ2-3	TGCAGCGTTTATACTAGCGGGGGATTAGATACGCAGTATTTT	CSVYTSGGLDTQYF
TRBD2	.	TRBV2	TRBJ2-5	TGTGCCAGTACTACTAGCGGGGGGGCCAGAGAGACCCAGTACTTC	CASTTSGGARETQYF
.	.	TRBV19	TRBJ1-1	TGTGCCAGTAGTATAGGACGGGGGAGCACTGAAGCTTTCTTT	CASSIGRGSTEAFF
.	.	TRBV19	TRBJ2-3	TGTGCCAGTAGACTCGGAGGCGATACGCAGTATTTT	CASRLGGDTQYF
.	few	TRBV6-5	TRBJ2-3	TGTGCCAGCACCGTGGGACACCTATACACAGATACGCAGTATTTT	CASTVGHLYTDTQYF
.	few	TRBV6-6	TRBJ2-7	TGTGCCAGCAGTTACTCTGGGGAGGACTCCGAGCAGTACTTC	CASSYSGEDSEQYF
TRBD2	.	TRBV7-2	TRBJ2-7	TGTGCCAGCAGCTGGGGACTAGCGGTAATGTACGAGCAGTACTTC	CASSWGLAVMYEQYF
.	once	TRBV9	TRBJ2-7	TGTGCCAGCAGCGAGGGGCTAGGCTCCTACGAGCAGTACTTC	CASSEGLGSYEQYF
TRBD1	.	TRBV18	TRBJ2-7	TGTGCCAGCTCACCAGAGATTCCCGGGACAGGAACCCTCGAGCAGTACTTC	CASSPEIPGTGTLEQYF
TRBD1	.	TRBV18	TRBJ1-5	TGTGCCAGCTCACCCGACAGGGTCGATCAGCCCCAGCATTTT	CASSPDRVDQPQHF
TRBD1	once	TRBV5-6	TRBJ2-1	TGTGCCAGCAGCCGCTCGGGGACAGCTATTTACAATGAGCAGTTCTTC	CASSRSGTAIYNEQFF
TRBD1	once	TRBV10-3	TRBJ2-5	TGTGCCATCAGTGAGTCGGCAGGGGGCCGGACAGAGACCCAGTACTTC	CAISESAGGRTETQYF
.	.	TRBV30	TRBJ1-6	TGTGCCTGGGGACTCTCCGGTCCTAATTCACCCCTCCACTTT	CAWGLSGPNSPLHF
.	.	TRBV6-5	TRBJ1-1	TGTGCCAGCAGACCCTCAGGGGTGACTGAAGCTTTCTTT	CASRPSGVTEAFF
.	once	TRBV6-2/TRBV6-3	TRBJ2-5	TGTGCCAGCAGCCCAATGGGGGGAATACAGACCCAGTACTTC	CASSPMGGIQTQYF
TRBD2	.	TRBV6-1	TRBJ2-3	TGTGCCAGCAGTGGACTGCCCAGCAGCGGGAGCGTTCCGGATACGCAGTATTTT	CASSGLPSSGSVPDTQYF
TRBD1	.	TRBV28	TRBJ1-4	TGTGCCAGCAGCCAACAGGGGGTTAGGGAAAAACTGTTTTTT	CASSQQGVREKLFF
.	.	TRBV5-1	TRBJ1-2	TGCGCCAGCAGCTTGGACCGGGGAACTGGCTACACCTTC	CASSLDRGTGYTF
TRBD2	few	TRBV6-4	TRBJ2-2	TGTGCCAGCAGTCCTCTAGCGGGAGGGCCCGGGGAGCTGTTTTTT	CASSPLAGGPGELFF
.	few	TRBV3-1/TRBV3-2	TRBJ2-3	TGTGCCAGCAGCCAAGGAGGTACGCAGTATTTT	CASSQGGTQYF
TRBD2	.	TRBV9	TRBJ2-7	TGTGCCAGCAGCCCAGCGGGACTAGCGCTCCAAGAGCAGTACTTC	CASSPAGLALQEQYF
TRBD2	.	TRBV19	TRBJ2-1	TGTGCCAGTAGTATACTGTACGGGGGGAACTCCTACAATGAGCAGTTCTTC	CASSILYGGNSYNEQFF
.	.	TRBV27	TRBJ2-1	TGTGCCAGCAGTTTACGGGCGGGCGGCATAGTCAATGAGCAGTTCTTC	CASSLRAGGIVNEQFF
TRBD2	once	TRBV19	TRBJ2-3	TGTGCCAGTAGATCCGGGACTAGCGGGAGATCTAGCACAGATACGCAGTATTTT	CASRSGTSGRSSTDTQYF
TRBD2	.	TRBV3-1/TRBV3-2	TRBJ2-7	TGTGCCAGCAGCCAACAGCGGGGGATCTCCTACGAGCAGTACTTC	CASSQQRGISYEQYF
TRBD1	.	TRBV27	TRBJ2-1	TGTGCCAGCGGGGACAGGAACTACAATGAGCAGTTCTTC	CASGDRNYNEQFF
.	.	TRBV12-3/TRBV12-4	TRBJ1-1	TGTGCCAGCAGACGCGGGGGTAACACTGAAGCTTTCTTT	CASRRGGNTEAFF
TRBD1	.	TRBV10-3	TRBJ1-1	TGTGCCATCAGGGGGGACAGCACTGAAGCTTTCTTT	CAIRGDSTEAFF
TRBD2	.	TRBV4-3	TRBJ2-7	TGCGCCAGCAGCCAAGAGATTGCGGGGGGCGAGCAGTACTTC	CASSQEIAGGEQYF
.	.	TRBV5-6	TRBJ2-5	TGTGCCAGCAGCTTGGCCGTAGGGGTGCGGACCCAGTACTTC	CASSLAVGVRTQYF
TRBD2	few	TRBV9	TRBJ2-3	TGTGCCAGCAGCGTAGGGCGGGGGAGCACAGATACGCAGTATTTT	CASSVGRGSTDTQYF
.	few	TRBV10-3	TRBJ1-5	TGTGCCACCAAGATAAGGCAGGGTCAAGGCCAGCCCCAGCATTTT	CATKIRQGQGQPQHF